The TCR beta chain described here comes from a study of T cell responses to AZD1222 COVID-19 vaccine. Overall study: Pooled in the analysis were second doses at about 4 or about 12 weeks. Findings and caveats of the study: Clonal diversity was possibly underestimated, and white British individuals and females predominated among donors. Distributed over spike, vaccine-associated CD4 TCRs predominated at 160-218 and 743-854.

The data were produced by immunoSEQ multiplex PCR, yet TCRdb's version contains in-frame clones alone and is incomplete. This table has approximately 140,000 clones, about nine tenths appearing once. Worth noting for this clone: Its antigen is undetermined.

CDR1 and CDR2 (germline): SQVTM, ANQGSEA. The V and J ends lost 3 bases and 4 bases respectively, with 11 bases between them. CDR3 size: 13 residues. The material sequenced was peripheral blood, taken on day 0 of AZD1222 vaccination. The chain is built from TRBV29-1 and TRBJ2-3; D could derive from TRBD1 or TRBD2 (5 bases each). The TCR originated in an adult in good health. The CDR3 loop reads CSVDWGSPDTQYF. The CDR3 DNA reads as TGCAGCGTTGACTGGGGGAGCCCAGATACGCAGTATTTT.